The 20 T cell receptor beta chains reported below all come from one sample, sequenced in a study of TIL therapy for anti-PD-1-resistant metastatic lung cancer. The sample's time point: pre-treatment sample, taken before nivolumab and TIL therapy. Pleural nodules or supraclavicular lymph nodes made up most of the excised metastases sampled. The libraries were made with immunoSEQ v3. Measured with immunoSEQ multiplex PCR; TCRdb has only the in-frame clones, and not every one. The sample includes about 25,000 clones, just under 75% of them seen just once. The sequences come from tumor tissue, collected at baseline. The origin of the receptors is a person between 30 and 80 years old with non-small cell lung cancer.

The chain is built from TRBV4-1 and TRBJ1-1; the D gene is possibly TRBD1 (5 bases). The V gene lost 3 bases and the J gene lost 0 bases, with 17 bases spanning the gap. Germline V gene data show CDR1 as MGHRA and CDR2 as YSYEKL. The CDR3 is 17 residues long. The CDR3 bases are TGCGCCAGCAGCCAGGGGCAAGGACGGACCATGAACACTGAAGCTTTCTTT. It translates to CASSQGQGRTMNTEAFF.

This clone was counted a single time. The V call is TRBV6-1, the J call TRBJ1-5, with a possible D match to TRBD1 (6 bases). Germline V gene lookup returns CDR1 MNHNS and CDR2 SASEGT. V was cut by 4 bases and J by 3 bases, with 13 bases left in between. There are 15 residues in the CDR3. The CDR3 spells CASSGRGWNNQPQHF. DNA of the CDR3: TGTGCCAGCAGTGGCAGGGGTTGGAACAATCAGCCCCAGCATTTT.

The rearrangement joins TRBV5-1 to TRBJ1-4; D is undetermined. This CDR3 has 13 residues. V was cut by 4 bases and J by 10 bases, with 14 bases left in between. The germline gives CDR1 SGHRS, CDR2 YFSETQ. The DNA of the CDR3 is TGCGCCAGCAGCCTTGAGACGGGAGGAAAACTGTTTTTT. Protein: CASSLETGGKLFF.

The chain combines TRBV7-9 with TRBJ1-6; D call uncertain. The germline V and J ends were trimmed by 5 bases and 17 bases, with 16 bases remaining between them. The V gene's germline CDR1 is SEHNR and CDR2 FQNEAQ (reference sequence). The CDR3 runs 12 residues. CDR3 protein: CASSLGGGLVHF. CDR3 in DNA: TGTGCCAGCAGCCTGGGCGGAGGCCTTGTCCACTTT. The full variable domain, its missing parts supplied by reference TRBV7-9 and TRBJ1-6, is DTGVSQNPRHKITKRGQNVTFRCDPISEHNRLYWYRQTLGQGPEFLTYFQNEAQLEKSRLLSDRFSAERPKGSFSTLEIQRTEQGDSAMYLCASSLGGGLVHFGNGTRLTVT.

This chain uses TRBV6-5 with TRBJ2-1, with D possibly being TRBD1 (5 bases). V lost 5 bases and J lost 2, with 13 bases in between. Per the germline V gene, CDR1 is MNHEY and CDR2 is SVGAGI. The CDR3 covers 15 residues. Here the CDR3 DNA reads TGTGCCAGCAGTCCTCCAGGGCCCCCCTACAATGAGCAGTTCTTC. Protein product: CASSPPGPPYNEQFF.

The chain is built from TRBV18 and TRBJ2-1; TRBD2 matches 7 bases. This CDR3 has 16 residues. V was clipped by 0 bases and J by 4 bases; unmatched bases: 6. CDR1 KGHSH and CDR2 LQKENI come from the germline V gene. The CDR3 bases are TGTGCCAGCTCACCACCCGTCCGCGGGAGATACAATGAGCAGTTCTTC. Its protein product is CASSPPVRGRYNEQFF.

The chain couples TRBV6-5 to TRBJ2-7; D is perhaps TRBD2 (5 bases). The CDR3 has 14 amino acids. Germline V gene data show CDR1 as MNHEY and CDR2 as SVGAGI. V was shortened by 5 bases and J by 2 bases, with 13 bases between the two germline ends. CDR3 nucleotides: TGTGCCAGCAGTCCGCCGCGGGTTCCCTACGAGCAGTACTTC. It translates to CASSPPRVPYEQYF.

This chain uses TRBV27 with TRBJ1-5, with 8 bases fitting TRBD1. The V gene's germline CDR1 is MNHEY and CDR2 SMNVEV (reference sequence). The trim removed 6 bases at V and 2 bases at J, leaving 9 bases unmatched. The CDR3 covers 16 residues. As DNA, the CDR3 is TGTGCCAGCAGCAAGACGACGACAGGGGGCAATCAGCCCCAGCATTTT. It codes for CASSKTTTGGNQPQHF.

The rearrangement uses TRBV6-1 and TRBJ1-2; D gene uncertain. The V end was cut by 1 base, the J end by 1 base, with 10 bases between. CDR1 is MNHNS, CDR2 SASEGT, per germline. The length of the CDR3 is 15 residues. DNA for the CDR3: TGTGCCAGCAGTGAAGATGGAAGAATTAACTATGGCTACACCTTC. As protein: CASSEDGRINYGYTF.

This chain joins TRBV5-1 and TRBJ2-1; 12 nucleotides line up with TRBD1. The CDR3 is made up of 18 amino acids. Germline assignment: CDR1 SGHRS and CDR2 YFSETQ. V lost 4 bases and J lost 1; bases outside the gene matches: 9. The CDR3 is CASSGGQGARFSYNEQFF. The CDR3 DNA reads as TGCGCCAGCAGCGGGGGACAGGGGGCGCGGTTTTCCTACAATGAGCAGTTCTTC.

The chain is built from TRBV18 and TRBJ2-7; tentative D call: TRBD2 (5 bases). CDR1 is KGHSH, CDR2 LQKENI, per germline. The CDR3 totals 17 residues. Trimming cost V 3 bases and J 2 bases, with 20 bases left between them. The CDR3 coding sequence is TGTGCCAGCTCACCGGCTTCTTATAGCGAACATCCCTACGAGCAGTACTTC. This encodes CASSPASYSEHPYEQYF.

The sample holds one count of this clone. The genes are TRBV27 and TRBJ1-1, with 11 bases identical to TRBD1. The CDR3 sequence is 14 residues long. In germline, CDR1 is MNHEY, CDR2 SMNVEV (reference sequence). V shed 10 bases and J 9 bases; nucleotides not matched to a gene: 13. CDR3 sequence: CATWTGGKIRQAFF. The CDR3 bases are TGTGCCACCTGGACAGGGGGCAAAATTCGTCAAGCTTTCTTT.

The J gene is TRBJ2-6, the V gene TRBV18, with TRBD2 as a possible D gene (5 bases). V was trimmed by 0 bases and J by 0 bases, leaving 9 bases between them. Germline CDR1 KGHSH, CDR2 LQKENI. This CDR3 is 17 amino acids long. CDR3 bases: TGTGCCAGCTCACCACCGAGGGCTAGCTCTGGGGCCAACGTCCTGACTTTC. Protein sequence: CASSPPRASSGANVLTF.

V usage is TRBV7-6 and J usage is TRBJ2-7; TRBD1 or TRBD2 may be the D gene (5 bases each). With 0 bases removed from V and 2 bases from J, the gap between germline ends came to 11 bases. This CDR3 region has 15 residues. The V gene's germline CDR1 is SGHVS and CDR2 FNYEAQ. This CDR3 reads CASSLAREGPYEQYF. CDR3 nucleotides: TGTGCCAGCAGCTTAGCGCGAGAGGGGCCCTACGAGCAGTACTTC.

The chain couples TRBV7-3 to TRBJ2-7; TRBD1 matches at 7 bases. The length of the CDR3 is 13 residues. The germline V gene encodes CDR1 SGHTA and CDR2 FQGTGA. J gave up 6 bases and V 2 bases, and 4 bases lay outside the gene matches. CDR3 in amino acids: CASSLLQGSEQYF. CDR3 nucleotides: TGTGCCAGCAGCTTACTACAGGGGAGCGAGCAGTACTTC. The variable domain in full, with the rest retrieved from reference TRBV7-3 and TRBJ2-7, is GAGVSQTPSNKVTEKGKYVELRCDPISGHTALYWYRQSLGQGPEFLIYFQGTGAADDSGLPNDRFFAVRPEGSVSTLKIQRTERGDSAVYLCASSLLQGSEQYFGPGTRLTVT.

The J gene is TRBJ1-1, the V gene TRBV5-1; D might be TRBD1 (6 bases). This CDR3 region has 15 residues. V was trimmed by 0 bases and J by 1 base, leaving 10 bases between them. CDR1 is SGHRS and CDR2 is YFSETQ in the germline V gene. CDR3 sequence reads: CASSLGQAPNTEAFF. In DNA form, the CDR3 reads TGCGCCAGCAGCTTGGGACAGGCCCCGAACACTGAAGCTTTCTTT.

The chain has TRBV19 and TRBJ1-2; 8 bases agree with TRBD1. The CDR3 sequence is 15 residues long. The germline CDR1 and CDR2 sequences are LNHDA and SQIVND (reference sequence). The junction had 12 bases not matched to a gene; V was cut back by 4 bases and J by 8 bases. The chain's CDR3 is CASSTDRGLGGGYTF. CDR3 DNA: TGTGCCAGTAGTACCGACAGGGGCCTGGGCGGAGGCTACACCTTC.

This sequence joins TRBV6-5 and TRBJ1-2; D is perhaps TRBD1 (6 bases). Deletions cut 7 bases from V and 4 bases from J, with 10 bases between. Germline lookup yields CDR1 MNHEY and CDR2 SVGAGI. The CDR3 totals 12 residues. CDR3 residues: CASTQGSYGYTF. The CDR3 region has the DNA TGTGCCAGCACCCAGGGGAGCTATGGCTACACCTTC.

The chain has TRBV10-3 and TRBJ2-1; TRBD1 matches 7 bases. V lost 4 bases to trimming and J lost 0 bases; unmatched junction nucleotides: 3. The germline CDR1 and CDR2 sequences are ENHRY and SYGVKD. The CDR3 loop spans 15 amino acids. In nucleotides, the CDR3 is TGTGCCATCAGTGGACAGGGAAGCTCCTACAATGAGCAGTTCTTC. This sequence encodes CAISGQGSSYNEQFF.

The CDR3: CASSVGQGNEKLFF. The CDR3 DNA sequence: TGTGCCAGCAGTGTTGGACAGGGGAATGAAAAACTGTTTTTT. The chain joins TRBV6-1 to TRBJ1-4; TRBD1 matches at 9 bases. Germline-derived CDR1 and CDR2 are MNHNS and SASEGT. This CDR3 contains 14 residues. Trimming took 4 bases from V and 5 from J; bases not matched to a gene: 2.